Listed below are T cell receptor beta chains from one sample, sequenced in a study of T cells in pancreatic ductal adenocarcinoma. Sequencing used immunoSEQ multiplex PCR; TCRdb keeps in-frame clones, though not all of them. The sample shows a few thousand clones, 70% to 80% of them seen only once. The sequenced sample consisted of pancreatic tumor tissue. These receptors were taken from a human donor with pancreatic ductal adenocarcinoma. Both conserved end residues are part of each CDR3. Fields, in order: CDR3 DNA, CDR3 protein, V gene, clone size, J gene, D gene. The D gene is left open where the match is weak. Clone size is shown for a subset of rows, as once, few, many or a class of expanded clone.

TGTGCCAGCAGCTTTCAACAGGAGAACTATGGCTACACCTTC,CASSFQQENYGYTF,TRBV7-2,NA,TRBJ1-2,NA
TGCGCCAGCAGCTTGGGGACAGGGTCGTCCTACAATGAGCAGTTCTTC,CASSLGTGSSYNEQFF,TRBV5-1,once,TRBJ2-1,TRBD1
TGCGCCAGCAGCTACGCAGGGGAAGGGGCCCAGTACTTC,CASSYAGEGAQYF,TRBV5-1,NA,TRBJ2-5,NA
TGTGCCAGCAGCTTGGGGGGTGCCATGAACACTGAAGCTTTCTTT,CASSLGGAMNTEAFF,TRBV7-9,NA,TRBJ1-1,NA
TGTGCCAGCAGTACTCCAGGGGGAGGCCGTGATGGCTACACCTTC,CASSTPGGGRDGYTF,TRBV2,NA,TRBJ1-2,TRBD1
TGCAGCGCTGAAGACAGGGGGCGCAGTGCAGATACGCAGTATTTT,CSAEDRGRSADTQYF,TRBV29-1,NA,TRBJ2-3,TRBD1
TGTGCCAGCAGCCGCGGACAGGGCGACGAGCAGTACTTC,CASSRGQGDEQYF,TRBV7-3,NA,TRBJ2-7,TRBD1
TGTGCCAGCAGTGACGGGACAGGGGGCACAGATACGCAGTATTTT,CASSDGTGGTDTQYF,TRBV6-4,NA,TRBJ2-3,TRBD1
TGTGCCAGCAGTGAGACCGGGACTAGCGGGGAAGATACGCAGTATTTT,CASSETGTSGEDTQYF,TRBV6-4,NA,TRBJ2-3,TRBD2
TGTGCCAGTAGTATCAAGGGGGCAGGGCAGCCCCAGCATTTT,CASSIKGAGQPQHF,TRBV19,few,TRBJ1-5,TRBD1
TGCAGCGTTGAAGCCCCAGGGGAGACCCAGTACTTC,CSVEAPGETQYF,TRBV29-1,NA,TRBJ2-5,NA
TGTGCCTGGGGTAACACAGGGGGCTTGTACGAGCAGTACTTC,CAWGNTGGLYEQYF,TRBV30,NA,TRBJ2-7,TRBD1
TGTGCCAGCAGCTTAACCCCTGCGTACGAGCAGTACTTC,CASSLTPAYEQYF,TRBV7-2,NA,TRBJ2-7,NA
TGTGCCAGCAGTTTACGTGGACAGGGTGCTAATGAAAAACTGTTTTTT,CASSLRGQGANEKLFF,TRBV28,NA,TRBJ1-4,TRBD1
TGCGCCAGCAGCCAAGATTGGGGACTCACGCAGTATTTT,CASSQDWGLTQYF,TRBV4-1,NA,TRBJ2-3,NA
TGTGCCAGCCGGAGGGCCAGGCAACCTAATTCACCCCTCCACTTT,CASRRARQPNSPLHF,TRBV6-1,NA,TRBJ1-6,NA
TGTGCCAGCAGTTTAGGGCAGGGGGTGTTTGGCTACACCTTC,CASSLGQGVFGYTF,TRBV27,once,TRBJ1-2,TRBD1
TGTGCCAGCAGCTTGGGTCGGGCTGGGGCCAACGTCCTGACTTTC,CASSLGRAGANVLTF,TRBV5-8,NA,TRBJ2-6,NA
TGTGCCAGTAGTCCAGCGGGACAGGGGAACACCGGGGAGCTGTTTTTT,CASSPAGQGNTGELFF,TRBV19,once,TRBJ2-2,TRBD1
TGTGCCAGCTCACCACTACGGACAGGGACATACACTGAAGCTTTCTTT,CASSPLRTGTYTEAFF,TRBV18,NA,TRBJ1-1,TRBD1
TGCGCCAGCAGCCAAGCCGGGACAGAGGATGAAAAACTGTTTTTT,CASSQAGTEDEKLFF,TRBV4-3,NA,TRBJ1-4,TRBD1
TGTGCCAGCAGCCAAAACAGCGAGCAGTACTTC,CASSQNSEQYF,TRBV7-9,NA,TRBJ2-7,NA
TGCGCCAGCAGCTTAACCGGGACAGAGGGCACTGAAGCTTTCTTT,CASSLTGTEGTEAFF,TRBV5-1,NA,TRBJ1-1,TRBD1
TGTGCCAGCAGCTTAGAGCTCTACAACACCGGGGAGCTGTTTTTT,CASSLELYNTGELFF,TRBV7-3,NA,TRBJ2-2,NA
TGTGCCAGCAGCTGGTCGGGGACTAATGAAAAACTGTTTTTT,CASSWSGTNEKLFF,TRBV7-9,NA,TRBJ1-4,NA
TGTGCCAGCAGCTCCGGGACAGGTCGCTATGAGCAGTTCTTC,CASSSGTGRYEQFF,TRBV28,NA,TRBJ2-1,TRBD1
TGTGCCAGCACCCCAAGGACAGGGTTTAATGAAAAACTGTTTTTT,CASTPRTGFNEKLFF,TRBV27,NA,TRBJ1-4,TRBD1
TGCGCCAGCAACGGGGGGCCAGATACGCAGTATTTT,CASNGGPDTQYF,TRBV5-1,NA,TRBJ2-3,NA
TGTGCCAGCAGCGTAGTCGACTATGGCTACACCTTC,CASSVVDYGYTF,TRBV9,NA,TRBJ1-2,NA
TGTGCCAGCAGCGTAGCAGAGTGGGACAGGGGAAAGTTCTTC,CASSVAEWDRGKFF,TRBV9,few,TRBJ2-1,TRBD1
TGTGCCAGCTTAACAGGGTCTCTCAATCAGCCCCAGCATTTT,CASLTGSLNQPQHF,TRBV28,once,TRBJ1-5,NA
TGTGCCAGCAGCTCCTGGGGCAGTCCTGAAGCTTTCTTT,CASSSWGSPEAFF,TRBV7-2,few,TRBJ1-1,NA
TGTGCCAGCAGTCAAGGACAGGGTTGGGGCGAGCAGTACTTC,CASSQGQGWGEQYF,TRBV28,NA,TRBJ2-7,TRBD1
TGTGCCAGCAGCCTCAGGTTTAACTCTGGGGCCAACGTCCTGACTTTC,CASSLRFNSGANVLTF,TRBV5-6,NA,TRBJ2-6,NA
TGTGCCAGCAGCGAGGGACAGGGGTTTTATAATTCACCCCTCCACTTT,CASSEGQGFYNSPLHF,TRBV11-3,once,TRBJ1-6,TRBD1
TGTGCCAGCAGCCCCCCCAGGGAAGGTCGGACAGATACGCAGTATTTT,CASSPPREGRTDTQYF,TRBV7-2,NA,TRBJ2-3,NA
TGTGCCAGCAGCCAAGCCGGGGGGGCGGCCGGGGAGCTGTTTTTT,CASSQAGGAAGELFF,TRBV4-2,NA,TRBJ2-2,TRBD2
TGTGCCAGCAGCGCCTGGGACAGGGCTCAGCCCCAGCATTTT,CASSAWDRAQPQHF,TRBV7-2,NA,TRBJ1-5,TRBD1
TGTGCCAGCAGCACCAACAGGGCCACCATCTATGGCTACACCTTC,CASSTNRATIYGYTF,TRBV28,NA,TRBJ1-2,NA
TGTGCCAGCTCACCGCAGACAGTACCGACTGGAAACACCATATATTTT,CASSPQTVPTGNTIYF,TRBV18,NA,TRBJ1-3,NA
TGTGCCAGGCATGAACTTCGGTCTTTCTTT,CARHELRSFF,TRBV18,NA,TRBJ1-1,NA
TGTGCCAGCAGTGTCCGGGACACCAATCAGCCCCAGCATTTT,CASSVRDTNQPQHF,TRBV2,few,TRBJ1-5,NA
TGTGCCAGCTCAGGGTGGACAGGCGTAGAGCAGTACTTC,CASSGWTGVEQYF,TRBV18,NA,TRBJ2-7,TRBD1
TGTGCCAGCTCCCCTAGCGGGGGGCCTTCCTACAATGAGCAGTTCTTC,CASSPSGGPSYNEQFF,TRBV28,few,TRBJ2-1,TRBD2
TGCAGTGCTAGAAATCGGGATCTGTACTTC,CSARNRDLYF,TRBV20-1,few,TRBJ2-7,NA
TGTGCCAGCAGTCACCTTCTAGGTGATAATTCACCCCTCCACTTT,CASSHLLGDNSPLHF,TRBV6-1,few,TRBJ1-6,NA
TGCGCCAGCCGCCTAGAGGGGACTGCCCCCTACGAGCAGTACTTC,CASRLEGTAPYEQYF,TRBV5-1,NA,TRBJ2-7,NA
TGTGCCTGGAGTGGTCTAGCGGGGGGGAGAGATACGCAGTATTTT,CAWSGLAGGRDTQYF,TRBV30,NA,TRBJ2-3,TRBD2
TGTGCCAGCAGGGTACAGGGAAACACTGAAGCTTTCTTT,CASRVQGNTEAFF,TRBV2,NA,TRBJ1-1,NA
TGTGCCTGGAGTGTTATCCGCTCTAGCGGGGGGCAGGGTGAGCAGTTCTTC,CAWSVIRSSGGQGEQFF,TRBV30,NA,TRBJ2-1,TRBD2
TGTGCCAGCAGCTTGGGGGGGACAGACCCCAGAAATACGCAGTATTTT,CASSLGGTDPRNTQYF,TRBV5-5,NA,TRBJ2-3,TRBD1
TGTGCCAGCAGCGGGGCTAGCGGAGACAATGAGCAGTTCTTC,CASSGASGDNEQFF,TRBV4-2,NA,TRBJ2-1,TRBD2
TGTGCCAGCAGTTACTCGTGGGGAGTCCACGAGCAGTACTTC,CASSYSWGVHEQYF,TRBV6-5,NA,TRBJ2-7,NA